The clone carrying this T cell receptor beta chain was counted only a few times. No antigen is known for it. The data belong to a study of human T cells and chemical hapten exposure. Germline V gives CDR1 SEHNR, CDR2 FQNEAQ (reference sequence). The CDR3 has 16 amino acids. Unmatched junction bases numbered 10, after V lost 5 bases and J lost 8 bases. Findings and caveats of the study: Expanded TCRs produced significantly more large CDR3 similarity clusters than controls did. The donors suffered from alopecia, so their immune response may not match that of healthy people. A positive correlation with patch test score was shown by PT1 expanded TCR counts.

Time point specified: patch test 1, 2 weeks after DPC sensitization. Treatment: therapeutic diphenylcyclopropenone sensitization with weekly scalp DPC. Per the study methods: There were a median of approximately 100,000 TCRs per sample, with a range from about 20,000 to 700,000. TCRdb analysed the RACE reads with MiXCR anew, one entry per CDR3 protein. The V and J calls and clone size are TCRdb's, not the authors'. The sample carries 350,000 or so distinct CDR3 sequences, 5.5% to 8% recorded once. This clonotype originated in a woman between 18 and 29 years old with alopecia areata. Some clones in this sample may be carry-over from other donors' samples. This material consisted of whole blood, taken in connection with sensitization to the hapten diphenylcyclopropenone (DPC). The chain couples TRBV7-9 to TRBJ1-6; 9 bases line up with TRBD1. The CDR3 loop is CASSPRWTGEYSPLHF. CDR3 in DNA: TGTGCCAGCAGCCCCCGATGGACAGGGGAATATTCACCCCTCCACTTT.